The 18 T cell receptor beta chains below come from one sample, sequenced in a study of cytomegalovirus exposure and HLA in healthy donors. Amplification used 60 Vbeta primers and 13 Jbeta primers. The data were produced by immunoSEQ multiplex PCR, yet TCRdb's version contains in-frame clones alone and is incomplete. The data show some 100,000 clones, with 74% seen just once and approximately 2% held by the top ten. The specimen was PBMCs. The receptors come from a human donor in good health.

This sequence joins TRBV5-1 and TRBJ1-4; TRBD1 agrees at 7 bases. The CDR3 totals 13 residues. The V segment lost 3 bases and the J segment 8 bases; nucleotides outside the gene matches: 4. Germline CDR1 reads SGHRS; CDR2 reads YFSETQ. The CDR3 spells CASSYGTDEKLFF. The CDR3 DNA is TGCGCCAGCAGCTACGGGACAGACGAAAAACTGTTTTTT.

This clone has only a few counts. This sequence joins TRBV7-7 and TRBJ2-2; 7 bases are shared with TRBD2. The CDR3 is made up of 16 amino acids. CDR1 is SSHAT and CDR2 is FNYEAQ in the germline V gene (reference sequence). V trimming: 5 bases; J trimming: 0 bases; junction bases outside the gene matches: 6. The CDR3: CASSPMTSPNTGELFF. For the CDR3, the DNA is TGTGCCAGCAGCCCTATGACTAGCCCGAACACCGGGGAGCTGTTTTTT.

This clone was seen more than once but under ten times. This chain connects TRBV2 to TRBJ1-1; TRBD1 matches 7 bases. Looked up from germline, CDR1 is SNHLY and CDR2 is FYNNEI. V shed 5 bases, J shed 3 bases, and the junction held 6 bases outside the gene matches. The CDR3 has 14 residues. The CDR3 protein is CASSRATGDTEAFF. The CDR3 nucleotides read TGTGCCAGCAGTAGGGCAACAGGGGACACTGAAGCTTTCTTT.

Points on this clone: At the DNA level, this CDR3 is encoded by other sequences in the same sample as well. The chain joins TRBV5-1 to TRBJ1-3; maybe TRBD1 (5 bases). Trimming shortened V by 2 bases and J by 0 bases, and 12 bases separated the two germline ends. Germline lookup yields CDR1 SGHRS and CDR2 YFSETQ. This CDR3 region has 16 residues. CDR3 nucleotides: TGCGCCAGCAGCTTATCCCGCCAGGGCTCTGGAAACACCATATATTTT. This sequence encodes CASSLSRQGSGNTIYF.

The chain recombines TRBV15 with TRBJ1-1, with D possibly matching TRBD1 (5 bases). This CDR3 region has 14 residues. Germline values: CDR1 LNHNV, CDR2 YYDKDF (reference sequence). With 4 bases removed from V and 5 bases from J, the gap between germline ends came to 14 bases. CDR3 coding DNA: TGTGCCACCAGCATCCTTGGGCGGGGGACTGAAGCTTTCTTT. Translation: CATSILGRGTEAFF.

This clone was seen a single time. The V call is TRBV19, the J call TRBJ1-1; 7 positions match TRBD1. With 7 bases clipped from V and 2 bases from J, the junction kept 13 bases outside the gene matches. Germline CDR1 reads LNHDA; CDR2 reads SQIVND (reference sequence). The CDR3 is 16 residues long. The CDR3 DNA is TGTGCCAGTAAGAAAATCGATGGGACAGAAAACACTGAAGCTTTCTTT. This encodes CASKKIDGTENTEAFF.

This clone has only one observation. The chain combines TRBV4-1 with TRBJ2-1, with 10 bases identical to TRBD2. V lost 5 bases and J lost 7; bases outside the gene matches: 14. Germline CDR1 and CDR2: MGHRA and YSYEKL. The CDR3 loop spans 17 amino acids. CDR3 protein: CASSSIASGSGGNEQFF. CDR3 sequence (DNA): TGCGCCAGCAGCTCCATAGCTAGCGGGAGCGGCGGGAATGAGCAGTTCTTC.

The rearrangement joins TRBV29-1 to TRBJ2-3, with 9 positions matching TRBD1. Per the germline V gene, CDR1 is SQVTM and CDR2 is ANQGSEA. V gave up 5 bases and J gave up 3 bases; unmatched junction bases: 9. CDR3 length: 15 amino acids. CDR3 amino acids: CSVPPRDRATDTQYF. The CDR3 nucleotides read TGCAGCGTTCCTCCACGGGACAGGGCGACAGATACGCAGTATTTT.

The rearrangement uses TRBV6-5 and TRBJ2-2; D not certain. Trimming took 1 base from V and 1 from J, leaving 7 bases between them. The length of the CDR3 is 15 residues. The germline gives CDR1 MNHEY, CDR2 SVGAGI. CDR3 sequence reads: CASSYFIRNTGELFF. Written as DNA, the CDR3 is TGTGCCAGCAGTTACTTCATCAGGAACACCGGGGAGCTGTTTTTT.

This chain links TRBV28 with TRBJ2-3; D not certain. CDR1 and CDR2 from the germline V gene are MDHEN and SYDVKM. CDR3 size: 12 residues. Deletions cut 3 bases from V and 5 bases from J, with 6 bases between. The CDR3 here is CASSLFIDTQYF. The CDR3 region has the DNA TGTGCCAGCAGTTTGTTCATAGATACGCAGTATTTT. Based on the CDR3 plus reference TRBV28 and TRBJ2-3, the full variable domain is DVKVTQSSRYLVKRTGEKVFLECVQDMDHENMFWYRQDPGLGLRLIYFSYDVKMKEKGDIPEGYSVSREKKERFSLILESASTNQTSMYLCASSLFIDTQYFGPGTRLTVL.

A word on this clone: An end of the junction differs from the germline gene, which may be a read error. The CDR3 nucleotides read TGTGCCAGCAGTAAAGCGGAGGTTAGAAGCTCTGGAAACACCATATATTTT. This gives the protein CASSKAEVRSSGNTIYF. V gene TRBV6-1 combines with J gene TRBJ1-3; D call uncertain. The germline CDR1 and CDR2 sequences are MNHNS and SASEGT. The CDR3 runs to 17 residues.

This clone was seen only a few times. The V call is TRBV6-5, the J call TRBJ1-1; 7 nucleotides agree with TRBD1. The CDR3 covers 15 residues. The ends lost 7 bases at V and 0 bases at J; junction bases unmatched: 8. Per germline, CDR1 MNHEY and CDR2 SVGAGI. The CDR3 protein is CASTIDRAMNTEAFF. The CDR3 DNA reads TGTGCCAGCACCATTGACAGGGCAATGAACACTGAAGCTTTCTTT.

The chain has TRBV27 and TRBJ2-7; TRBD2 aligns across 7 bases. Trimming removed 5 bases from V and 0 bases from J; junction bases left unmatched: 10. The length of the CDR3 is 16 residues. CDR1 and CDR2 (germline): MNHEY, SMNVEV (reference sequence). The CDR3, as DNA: TGTGCCAGCAGTAGAAAGGGACTACAGAGCTCCTACGAGCAGTACTTC. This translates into CASSRKGLQSSYEQYF.

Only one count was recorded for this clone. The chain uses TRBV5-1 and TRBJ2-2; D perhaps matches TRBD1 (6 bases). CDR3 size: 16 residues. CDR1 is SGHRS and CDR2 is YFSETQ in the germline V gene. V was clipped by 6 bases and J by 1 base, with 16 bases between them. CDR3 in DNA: TGCGCCAGCAAATCTCGTGGGGGACAGAACACCGGGGAGCTGTTTTTT. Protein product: CASKSRGGQNTGELFF.

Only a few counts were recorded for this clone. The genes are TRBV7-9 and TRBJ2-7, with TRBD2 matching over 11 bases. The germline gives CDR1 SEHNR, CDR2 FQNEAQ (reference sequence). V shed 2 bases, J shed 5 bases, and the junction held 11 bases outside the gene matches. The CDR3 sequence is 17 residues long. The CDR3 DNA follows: TGTGCCAGCAGCTTAAGAAGTGCGAGACTAGCGGGAAACGAGCAGTACTTC. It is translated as CASSLRSARLAGNEQYF.

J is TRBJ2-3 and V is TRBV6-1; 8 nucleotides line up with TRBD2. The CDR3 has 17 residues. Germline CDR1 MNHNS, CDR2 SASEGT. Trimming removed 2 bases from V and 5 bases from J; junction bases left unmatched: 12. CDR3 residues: CASSETNSGMYRDTQYF. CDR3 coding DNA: TGTGCCAGCAGTGAAACGAATAGCGGGATGTACAGAGATACGCAGTATTTT.

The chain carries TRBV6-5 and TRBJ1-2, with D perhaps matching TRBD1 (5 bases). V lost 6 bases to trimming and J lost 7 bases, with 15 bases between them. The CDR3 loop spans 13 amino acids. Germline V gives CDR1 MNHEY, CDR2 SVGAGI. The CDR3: CASSSRGTSGYTF. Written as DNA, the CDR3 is TGTGCCAGCAGCTCCCGGGGGACGAGTGGCTACACCTTC.

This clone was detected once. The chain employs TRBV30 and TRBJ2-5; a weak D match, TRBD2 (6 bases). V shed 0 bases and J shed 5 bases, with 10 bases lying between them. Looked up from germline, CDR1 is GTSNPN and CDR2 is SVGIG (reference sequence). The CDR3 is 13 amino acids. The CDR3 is CAWSVAGIETQYF. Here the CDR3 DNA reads TGTGCCTGGAGTGTTGCGGGGATCGAGACCCAGTACTTC.